This T cell receptor (beta chain) was sequenced during a study of blood T cell repertoires in COVID-19. Study at large: The analysed material was cDNA or gDNA that came from T cells, B-cell-depleted T cells, or PBMCs.

V trimming: 2 bases; J trimming: 4 bases; junction bases outside the gene matches: 3. The length of the CDR3 is 15 residues. In germline, CDR1 is LNHNV, CDR2 YYDKDF (reference sequence). Participants were aged roughly 18 to 89 years from about 25 US areas. Donors were grouped by their self-reported clinical history. The method was immunoSEQ multiplex PCR; TCRdb's version includes in-frame clones alone and lacks a portion of them. In the table there are about 310,000 clones, roughly nine tenths of which are singletons. The sequence came from a man aged 55 to 70 who had recovered from COVID-19. The material sequenced was PBMCs or T cells enriched from blood (not recorded which). The chain links TRBV15 to TRBJ1-5; TRBD1 matches 9 bases. The CDR3 is CATSRKDRGNQPQHF. Written as DNA, the CDR3 is TGTGCCACCAGCAGAAAGGACAGGGGAAATCAGCCCCAGCATTTT.